The T cell receptor (beta chain) under discussion was sequenced for a study of technical replicates of blood from a few donors. This CDR3 is built from 17 residues. Germline CDR1 is MDHEN and CDR2 is SYDVKM. V lost 6 bases and J lost 0; bases outside the gene matches: 6. Profiled with immunoSEQ multiplex PCR; TCRdb holds only in-frame clones, not every one. Of 75,000 to 90,000 clones in the sample, 90% to 95% were seen once. The chain carries TRBV28 and TRBJ2-7, with 15 bases fitting TRBD2. The TCR comes from a human donor in good health. The sequenced sample consisted of T cells isolated from PBMCs. CDR3 sequence reads: CASSPPGLAGGSYEQYF. CDR3 nucleotides: TGTGCCAGCAGCCCCCCGGGACTAGCGGGGGGCTCCTACGAGCAGTACTTC.